A single sample is the source of the 28 T cell receptor beta chains below, sequenced in a study of cytomegalovirus exposure and HLA in healthy donors. The data were produced by immunoSEQ multiplex PCR, yet TCRdb's version contains in-frame clones alone and is incomplete. Of over 110,000 clones in the sample, more than 75% were seen once. Sequencing was performed on PBMCs. The receptors shown here come from a man aged 18 to 35 in good health and CMV-seropositive.

This clone was seen only once. The rearrangement joins TRBV2 to TRBJ1-1; TRBD1 agrees at 10 bases. The CDR3 sequence is 13 residues long. The junction had 3 bases not matched to a gene; V was cut back by 7 bases and J by 4 bases. Germline assignment: CDR1 SNHLY and CDR2 FYNNEI. The CDR3 here is CASIGQGGTEAFF. The CDR3 DNA reads TGTGCCAGCATCGGACAGGGGGGCACTGAAGCTTTCTTT.

V is TRBV7-8 and J is TRBJ2-1, with D maybe TRBD1 (6 bases). CDR3 size: 15 residues. The ends were cut back, 4 bases at V and 6 bases at J, with 16 bases in the middle. Germline V CDR1 and CDR2: SGHVS, FQNEAQ. The CDR3 sequence: CASSSNPGQVNEQFF. The CDR3 DNA follows: TGTGCCAGCAGCTCCAATCCGGGACAAGTCAATGAGCAGTTCTTC.

This rearrangement joins TRBV5-6 to TRBJ1-2; TRBD1 matches 8 bases. This CDR3 is 14 amino acids long. CDR1 SGHDT and CDR2 YYEEEE come from the germline V gene. The V gene end was trimmed by 3 bases and the J gene end by 12 bases; junction bases not matched to a gene: 13. The CDR3 loop reads CASSSGQGWRGHTF. CDR3 coding DNA: TGTGCCAGCAGCTCAGGACAGGGTTGGAGGGGGCACACCTTC. Full variable domain (missing parts from reference TRBV5-6 and TRBJ1-2): DAGVTQSPTHLIKTRGQQVTLRCSPKSGHDTVSWYQQALGQGPQFIFQYYEEEERQRGNFPDRFSGHQFPNYSSELNVNALLLGDSALYLCASSSGQGWRGHTFGSGTRLTVV.

This clone was seen only once. CDR3: CATALGQGYGYTF. For the CDR3, the DNA is TGTGCCACCGCCCTGGGTCAGGGTTATGGCTACACCTTC. J is TRBJ1-2 and V is TRBV2; TRBD1 is a possible D gene (5 bases). Germline V CDR1 and CDR2: SNHLY, FYNNEI. V was shortened by 10 bases and J by 5 bases, with 17 bases between the two germline ends. The CDR3 extends over 13 amino acids. The complete variable domain, with remaining parts taken from reference TRBV2 and TRBJ1-2, reads EPEVTQTPSHQVTQMGQEVILRCVPISNHLYFYWYRQILGQKVEFLVSFYNNEISEKSEIFDDQFSVERPDGSNFTLKIRSTKLEDSAMYFCATALGQGYGYTFGSGTRLTVV.

V gene TRBV5-1 combines with J gene TRBJ2-1, with TRBD2 identical over 7 bases. The V and J ends lost 0 bases and 2 bases, in that order; junction bases with no gene match: 2. The CDR3 totals 15 residues. CDR1 and CDR2 from the germline V gene are SGHRS and YFSETQ. CDR3 DNA sequence: TGCGCCAGCAGCTTGGCAGGACTAGCCTACAATGAGCAGTTCTTC. Amino acid sequence: CASSLAGLAYNEQFF.

This chain joins TRBV5-5 and TRBJ2-3; possible D gene TRBD1, 5 bases. V was pared by 1 base and J by 4 bases, with 13 bases between. Germline values: CDR1 SGHKS, CDR2 YYEKEE (reference sequence). This CDR3 has 15 residues. This CDR3 is CASSLWGREADTQYF. DNA of the CDR3: TGTGCCAGCAGCTTGTGGGGCAGAGAGGCAGATACGCAGTATTTT.

This rearrangement joins TRBV18 to TRBJ2-1, with D perhaps matching TRBD2 (6 bases). CDR1 KGHSH and CDR2 LQKENI come from the germline V gene. The V end was cut by 5 bases, the J end by 10 bases, with 9 bases between. The CDR3 has 11 residues. The CDR3: CASSAREEQFF. The CDR3 bases are TGTGCCAGCTCAGCCCGGGAGGAGCAGTTCTTC.

This clone was seen a few times. In DNA form, the CDR3 reads TGCACCATCCCGGTGGACACTGAAGCTTTCTTT. Translated, it gives CTIPVDTEAFF. This sequence joins TRBV20-1 and TRBJ1-1; D remains ambiguous. The germline V gene encodes CDR1 DFQATT and CDR2 SNEGSKA (reference sequence). CDR3 size: 11 residues.

This chain links TRBV6-6 with TRBJ1-1; D is unresolved. V lost 2 bases to trimming and J lost 1 base, with 5 bases between them. Germline V gene data show CDR1 as MNHNY and CDR2 as SVGAGI (reference sequence). This CDR3 region has 13 residues. CDR3 loop: CASSYTKNTEAFF. As DNA, the CDR3 is TGTGCCAGCAGTTACACAAAGAACACTGAAGCTTTCTTT.

Only a few counts were recorded for this clone. V gene TRBV7-9 combines with J gene TRBJ2-7; D perhaps matches TRBD1 (6 bases). The CDR3 has 15 amino acids. Germline V gene lookup returns CDR1 SEHNR and CDR2 FQNEAQ (reference sequence). The ends were cut back, 5 bases at V and 4 bases at J, with 18 bases in the middle. CDR3 DNA: TGTGCCAGCAGCCCCGCACCCAGGGGCGCGTACGAGCAGTACTTC. It codes for CASSPAPRGAYEQYF.

The chain is built from TRBV19 and TRBJ2-3, with 10 bases matching TRBD2. CDR1 LNHDA and CDR2 SQIVND come from the germline V gene (reference sequence). The CDR3 totals 16 residues. After removal of 5 bases from V and 5 bases from J, the junction contained 10 bases not matched to a gene. The CDR3 reads CASSLQLAGLRDTQYF. The CDR3 nucleotides read TGTGCCAGTAGTCTCCAACTAGCGGGGCTGAGAGATACGCAGTATTTT.

This clone occurred a few times. The rearrangement links TRBV5-4 to TRBJ2-7, with D possibly being TRBD1 (5 bases). V lost 3 bases and J 3 bases, leaving 16 bases between the germline ends. The CDR3 totals 15 residues. Germline CDR1 is SGHNT and CDR2 is YYREEE (reference sequence). The CDR3 reads CASSSQGPTVYEQYF. The CDR3 region has the DNA TGTGCCAGCAGCTCTCAGGGCCCAACCGTCTACGAGCAGTACTTC.

The chain has TRBV18 and TRBJ1-5, with D maybe TRBD1 (6 bases). This CDR3 comprises 14 residues. V dropped 6 bases and J dropped 4 bases, with 13 bases sitting between them. Germline V gene data show CDR1 as KGHSH and CDR2 as LQKENI. The CDR3 region is CASSTGIVNQPQHF. Here the CDR3 DNA reads TGTGCCAGCTCCACAGGGATCGTAAATCAGCCCCAGCATTTT.

J is TRBJ2-3 and V is TRBV7-3; 11 nucleotides match TRBD2. CDR1 is SGHTA and CDR2 is FQGTGA in the germline V gene. V lost 5 bases and J lost 2; bases outside the gene matches: 3. This CDR3 is 15 amino acids long. CDR3 region: CASSDSGRATDTQYF. DNA of the CDR3: TGTGCCAGCAGCGATAGCGGGAGGGCCACAGATACGCAGTATTTT.

This chain uses TRBV27 with TRBJ2-1; a possible D gene is TRBD1 (9 bases). The CDR3 loop spans 15 amino acids. The germline V gene encodes CDR1 MNHEY and CDR2 SMNVEV (reference sequence). V lost 0 bases and J lost 9, with 15 bases in between. This CDR3 is CASSLSIAGQGEQFF. As DNA, the CDR3 is TGTGCCAGCAGTTTATCTATAGCGGGACAGGGTGAGCAGTTCTTC.

CDR3 sequence: CSVTGLPYSTDTQYF. DNA for the CDR3: TGCAGCGTTACGGGACTACCCTATAGCACAGATACGCAGTATTTT. This chain joins TRBV29-1 and TRBJ2-3, with 7 bases matching TRBD2. CDR1 SQVTM and CDR2 ANQGSEA come from the germline V gene. The CDR3 spans 15 residues. V lost 5 bases to trimming and J lost 0 bases; unmatched junction nucleotides: 8.

V and J are TRBV10-3 and TRBJ1-2; TRBD1 is a possible D gene (6 bases). Germline V gene sequence: CDR1 ENHRY, CDR2 SYGVKD. Trimming removed 0 bases from V and 7 bases from J, with 15 bases in between. The CDR3 spans 15 residues. The CDR3 sequence is CAISESFMTGGGYTF. The CDR3 region has the DNA TGTGCCATCAGTGAGTCGTTTATGACAGGAGGTGGCTACACCTTC.

V is TRBV9 and J is TRBJ1-3; TRBD1 might be the D (5 bases). V dropped 4 bases and J dropped 0 bases, with 17 bases sitting between them. The CDR3 has 17 amino acids. The V gene's germline CDR1 is SGDLS and CDR2 YYNGEE. The CDR3 sequence is CASSREVTGDSGNTIYF. The CDR3 DNA is TGTGCCAGCAGCAGAGAGGTTACAGGAGACTCTGGAAACACCATATATTTT.

The chain has TRBV6-1 and TRBJ2-2; TRBD2 matches 13 bases. The V gene end was trimmed by 6 bases and the J gene end by 6 bases; junction bases not matched to a gene: 4. The CDR3 has 15 residues. The germline V gene has CDR1 MNHNS and CDR2 SASEGT. The CDR3 DNA sequence: TGTGCCAGCAGGAAACTAGCGGGGGGGTCCGGGGAGCTGTTTTTT. Residues: CASRKLAGGSGELFF.

The V call is TRBV7-2, the J call TRBJ2-1; D unresolved. This CDR3 spans 14 amino acids. CDR1 SGHTA and CDR2 FQGNSA come from the germline V gene. Trimming stripped 4 bases from V and 9 bases from J, with 16 bases between. As DNA, the CDR3 is TGTGCCAGCAGCTCCCGTCAGGTCCCCGGTGAGCAGTTCTTC. Translated: CASSSRQVPGEQFF.

The chain carries TRBV4-1 and TRBJ2-1; TRBD2 is a possible D gene (5 bases). V lost 1 base and J 3 bases, leaving 10 bases between the germline ends. CDR3 length: 15 amino acids. Per germline, CDR1 MGHRA and CDR2 YSYEKL. The CDR3 reads CASSQVADFYNEQFF. The DNA of the CDR3 is TGCGCCAGCAGCCAAGTTGCGGACTTCTACAATGAGCAGTTCTTC.

The CDR3 reads CASSLLAGEWYEQYF. As DNA, the CDR3 is TGTGCCAGCAGCTTACTCGCAGGGGAGTGGTACGAGCAGTACTTC. V gene TRBV11-2 combines with J gene TRBJ2-7, with D tentatively TRBD1 (6 bases). The germline CDR1 and CDR2 sequences are SGHAT and FQNNGV. Trimming took off 2 bases at V and 4 bases at J, with 15 bases between the two ends. This CDR3 contains 15 residues.

In the case of this clone: The sample carries other DNA sequences with the same CDR3. This chain joins TRBV6-1 and TRBJ1-2; the D gene is possibly TRBD1 (5 bases). Germline V gene sequence: CDR1 MNHNS, CDR2 SASEGT. V lost 2 bases to trimming and J lost 3 bases, with 7 bases between them. This CDR3 comprises 13 residues. In DNA, the CDR3 is TGTGCCAGCAGTGAATCCAGGGACTATGGCTACACCTTC. Amino acid sequence: CASSESRDYGYTF.

This clone was detected only once. V is TRBV7-9 and J is TRBJ1-2, with 9 bases identical to TRBD1. The CDR3 runs to 12 residues. Looked up from germline, CDR1 is SEHNR and CDR2 is FQNEAQ (reference sequence). The V gene end was trimmed by 11 bases and the J gene end by 2 bases; junction bases not matched to a gene: 3. DNA of the CDR3: TGTGCCGGGGGGACAGGGAACTATGGCTACACCTTC. Protein product: CAGGTGNYGYTF.

The chain carries TRBV27 and TRBJ1-1; maybe TRBD1 (5 bases). The CDR3 runs 16 residues. Germline CDR1 MNHEY, CDR2 SMNVEV (reference sequence). V was pared by 1 base and J by 4 bases, with 16 bases between. CDR3 bases: TGTGCCAGCAGTTTATGGCAGGGAGGGCGCGGCACTGAAGCTTTCTTT. The encoded protein is CASSLWQGGRGTEAFF.

As DNA, the CDR3 is TGTGCCAGCATCCTCCAGGGGCCTGGGGCCAACGTCCTGACTTTC. As protein: CASILQGPGANVLTF. The chain recombines TRBV27 with TRBJ2-6; a possible D gene is TRBD1 (6 bases). Trimming took off 7 bases at V and 2 bases at J, with 12 bases between the two ends. Germline V gene data show CDR1 as MNHEY and CDR2 as SMNVEV (reference sequence). This CDR3 has 15 residues.

The chain uses TRBV6-5 and TRBJ1-2; a weak D match, TRBD1 (6 bases). V was trimmed by 4 bases and J by 5 bases, leaving 11 bases between them. CDR3 length equals 13 residues. CDR1 MNHEY and CDR2 SVGAGI come from the germline V gene. CDR3 nucleotides: TGTGCCAGCAGTTTGACAGGACCATATGGCTACACCTTC. Protein: CASSLTGPYGYTF.

J is TRBJ1-1 and V is TRBV18, with no clear D. The CDR3 covers 15 residues. Looked up from germline, CDR1 is KGHSH and CDR2 is LQKENI. Deletions cut 3 bases from V and 5 bases from J, with 16 bases between. The CDR3 region has the DNA TGTGCCAGCTCACCTCGAATAGAGGAAAGAACTGAAGCTTTCTTT. Its protein product is CASSPRIEERTEAFF. Complete variable domain (other parts from reference TRBV18 and TRBJ1-1): NAGVMQNPRHLVRRRGQEARLRCSPMKGHSHVYWYRQLPEEGLKFMVYLQKENIIDESGMPKERFSAEFPKEGPSILRIQQVVRGDSAAYFCASSPRIEERTEAFFGQGTRLTVV.